The 22 T cell receptor beta chains given below trace back to one sample, sequenced in a study of blood T cell repertoires in COVID-19. Data came from immunoSEQ multiplex PCR; TCRdb stores just in-frame clones and leaves some out. The table shows approximately 190,000 clones, with 82% occurring only once. Source material: peripheral blood. Receptors originate from a woman aged 55-69 years with COVID-19, enrolled during active disease.

The V and J genes are TRBV28 and TRBJ2-7; the match to TRBD1 covers 8 bases. This CDR3 has 13 amino acids. Trimming cost V 4 bases and J 6 bases; bases outside gene matches: 5. The germline gives CDR1 MDHEN, CDR2 SYDVKM. The CDR3, as DNA: TGTGCCAGCAGTTCCAGGGGGCAGAGCGAGCAGTACGTC. Translation gives CASSSRGQSEQYV.

This sequence joins TRBV27 and TRBJ1-2; TRBD1 agrees at 8 bases. The CDR3 runs 17 residues. V shed 1 base and J 7 bases; nucleotides not matched to a gene: 14. Germline CDR1 and CDR2: MNHEY and SMNVEV (reference sequence). Here the CDR3 reads CASSLYGLGQGASGYTF. The CDR3 region has the DNA TGTGCCAGCAGTTTATATGGATTGGGGCAGGGGGCGAGTGGCTACACCTTC.

With regard to this clone: An end of the junction differs from the germline gene, which may be a read error. J is TRBJ2-6 and V is TRBV7-3; 8 bases fit TRBD1. The CDR3 has 18 amino acids. The germline gives CDR1 SGHTA, CDR2 FQGTGA. Written as DNA, the CDR3 is TGTGCCAGCAGCCTAACCGGGACAGGAGCCTCTGGGGCCAACGTCCTGACTTTC. Translation: CASSLTGTGASGANVLTF.

The J gene is TRBJ2-2, the V gene TRBV2, with a weak D call TRBD2 (5 bases). CDR3 length: 14 residues. CDR1 and CDR2 from the germline V gene are SNHLY and FYNNEI. With 9 bases removed from V and 3 bases from J, the gap between germline ends came to 14 bases. The CDR3 bases are TGTGCCAGTGGGGAGAAGGCGTACACCGGGGAGCTGTTTTTT. This sequence encodes CASGEKAYTGELFF.

V is TRBV28 and J is TRBJ1-4, with D possibly TRBD1 on 5 matching bases. V dropped 2 bases and J dropped 5 bases, with 9 bases sitting between them. The CDR3 length is 14 residues. Germline lookup yields CDR1 MDHEN and CDR2 SYDVKM. This chain's CDR3 is CASSLPPGNEKLFF. The CDR3 coding sequence is TGTGCCAGCAGTTTACCCCCAGGGAATGAAAAACTGTTTTTT.

The rearrangement joins TRBV19 to TRBJ1-1, with a tentative D call TRBD1 (5 bases). The CDR3 runs to 15 residues. Trimming left V 6 bases short and J 1 base short, with 15 bases between. The germline gives CDR1 LNHDA, CDR2 SQIVND (reference sequence). The CDR3 DNA follows: TGTGCCAGTAGCCGATCGACAGACTCGAACACTGAAGCTTTCTTT. As protein: CASSRSTDSNTEAFF.

This sequence joins TRBV4-1 and TRBJ2-1; 9 nucleotides line up with TRBD2. Germline V lookup: CDR1 MGHRA, CDR2 YSYEKL. V trimming: 0 bases; J trimming: 9 bases; junction bases outside the gene matches: 6. The CDR3 length is 15 residues. CDR3 DNA sequence: TGCGCCAGCAGCCAAGAACGGATAGCGGGAGCTGAGCAGTTCTTC. This codes for CASSQERIAGAEQFF.

This rearrangement joins TRBV19 to TRBJ2-1, with 9 bases identical to TRBD2. With V trimmed by 3 bases and J by 9 bases, 6 bases remained unmatched. The germline V gene encodes CDR1 LNHDA and CDR2 SQIVND (reference sequence). This CDR3 spans 14 amino acids. This CDR3 reads CASSMGTSHLEQFF. In DNA form, the CDR3 reads TGTGCCAGTAGTATGGGGACTAGCCATCTTGAGCAGTTCTTC.

CDR3 sequence: CASSEAEGGRLAEWGFYEQYF. CDR3 nucleotides: TGTGCCAGCAGTGAGGCGGAGGGGGGGCGACTAGCGGAGTGGGGTTTCTACGAGCAGTACTTC. The chain uses TRBV2 and TRBJ2-7; 9 positions match TRBD2. The length of the CDR3 is 21 residues. CDR1 and CDR2 (germline): SNHLY, FYNNEI. V lost 3 bases, J lost 3 bases, and 24 bases stayed unmatched.

This clone was recorded once. The chain recombines TRBV7-9 with TRBJ1-4; possible D gene TRBD1, 5 bases. V lost 0 bases, J lost 0 bases, and 11 bases lay in between. Germline values: CDR1 SEHNR, CDR2 FQNEAQ (reference sequence). The CDR3 has 17 amino acids. Here the CDR3 reads CASSLASWGSTNEKLFF. The CDR3 region has the DNA TGTGCCAGCAGCTTAGCTTCGTGGGGCTCAACTAATGAAAAACTGTTTTTT.

On this clone: The junction does not match germline at one end; this may be a read error. The chain uses TRBV3-1 (or the pseudogene TRBV3-2) and TRBJ2-3; perhaps TRBD2 as D (7 bases). There are 16 residues in the CDR3. Germline V CDR1 and CDR2: LGHDT, YNNKEL (reference sequence). DNA of the CDR3: TGTGCCAGCAGGCAAGGTCCTGGGGGGGCGGCAGATACGCAGTATTTT. Translation gives CASRQGPGGAADTQYF.

The chain uses TRBV30 and TRBJ1-2, with D possibly being TRBD1 (5 bases). The germline CDR1 and CDR2 sequences are GTSNPN and SVGIG (reference sequence). Trimming removed 0 bases at V and 7 bases at J, with 9 bases between. There are 12 residues in the CDR3. The DNA for the CDR3 is TGTGCCTGGAGTGTACAAGGGGTTGGCTACACCTTC. Translation gives CAWSVQGVGYTF.

J is TRBJ1-2 and V is TRBV12-2; the table's TRBD1 call for D was not verified on the DNA. TRBV12-2 is marked as a pseudogene. CDR3 length equals 15 residues. DNA of the CDR3: TGTGCAAGTCGCGTAGGGCCAGGGGGTTCAGGCGGCTACACCTTC. Translating gives CASRVGPGGSGGYTF.

V and J are TRBV7-3 and TRBJ2-3; unclear D gene. This CDR3 comprises 14 residues. The V gene's germline CDR1 is SGHTA and CDR2 FQGTGA. V was pared by 1 base and J by 2 bases, with 7 bases between. In DNA form, the CDR3 reads TGTGCCAGCAGCTTAAGACTGGACACAGATACGCAGTATTTT. This sequence encodes CASSLRLDTDTQYF.

A single count supports this clone. The chain uses TRBV28 and TRBJ2-2, with D unclear. CDR1 MDHEN and CDR2 SYDVKM come from the germline V gene. CDR3 length equals 13 residues. Trimming removed 3 bases at V and 7 bases at J, with 9 bases between. The CDR3 DNA is TGTGCCAGCAGTTTCAGACTCCACGGGGAGCTGTTTTTT. Protein: CASSFRLHGELFF. The full variable domain, with the rest looked up from reference TRBV28 and TRBJ2-2, is DVKVTQSSRYLVKRTGEKVFLECVQDMDHENMFWYRQDPGLGLRLIYFSYDVKMKEKGDIPEGYSVSREKKERFSLILESASTNQTSMYLCASSFRLHGELFFGEGSRLTVL.

The chain couples TRBV2 to TRBJ2-2; D possibly corresponds to TRBD2 (6 bases). The V and J ends lost 4 bases and 6 bases respectively, with 15 bases between them. Per the germline V gene, CDR1 is SNHLY and CDR2 is FYNNEI. This CDR3 region has 15 residues. Here the CDR3 reads CASSGVGGYPGELFF. DNA for the CDR3: TGTGCCAGCAGTGGCGTGGGGGGTTATCCCGGGGAGCTGTTTTTT. The full variable domain, rest sourced from reference TRBV2 and TRBJ2-2, is EPEVTQTPSHQVTQMGQEVILRCVPISNHLYFYWYRQILGQKVEFLVSFYNNEISEKSEIFDDQFSVERPDGSNFTLKIRSTKLEDSAMYFCASSGVGGYPGELFFGEGSRLTVL.

This rearrangement joins TRBV29-1 to TRBJ2-7; the match to TRBD2 covers 10 bases. Germline CDR1 is SQVTM and CDR2 is ANQGSEA. Losses at the gene ends were 5 bases for V and 6 bases for J; bases not matched to a gene: 7. CDR3 length: 13 amino acids. CDR3 region: CSVRPSGRSEQYF. The CDR3 DNA reads TGCAGCGTTCGGCCTAGCGGGAGATCCGAGCAGTACTTC.

V is TRBV19 and J is TRBJ1-1, with D unresolved. The CDR3 length is 13 residues. In germline, CDR1 is LNHDA, CDR2 SQIVND (reference sequence). The germline V and J ends were trimmed by 5 bases and 1 base, with 8 bases remaining between them. In DNA form, the CDR3 reads TGTGCCAGTAGTTCCTCAGGGAACACTGAAGCTTTCTTT. Its protein is CASSSSGNTEAFF.

This chain connects TRBV4-3 to TRBJ2-2; 11 nucleotides agree with TRBD2. The length of the CDR3 is 16 residues. Germline CDR1 and CDR2: LGHNA and YSLEER. Trimming at V came to 4 bases and at J to 4 bases, leaving 5 bases not matched to a gene. Here the CDR3 DNA reads TGCGCCAGCAGCCCCCAGACTAGCGGGACCACCGGGGAGCTGTTTTTT. Protein: CASSPQTSGTTGELFF.

The chain links TRBV6-1 to TRBJ2-1, with TRBD1 identical over 11 bases. The CDR3 contains 15 residues. After removal of 1 base from V and 10 bases from J, the junction contained 6 bases not matched to a gene. From germline, CDR1 is MNHNS and CDR2 SASEGT. CDR3 sequence (DNA): TGTGCCAGCAGTGAAGTCTGGACAGGGGGCGGGGAGCAGTTCTTC. Residues: CASSEVWTGGGEQFF.

Note on this clone: Its ends do not fully match the called genes, so a read error is possible. This chain connects TRBV24-1 to TRBJ2-3; maybe TRBD2 (6 bases). The CDR3 runs 16 residues. Germline lookup yields CDR1 KGHDR and CDR2 SFDVKD. The CDR3 DNA sequence: TGTGCCATCAGTGATTATAGCGGAGCAGGCACAGATACGCAGTATTTT. Its protein product is CAISDYSGAGTDTQYF.

J is TRBJ2-3 and V is TRBV7-8, with D maybe TRBD2 (6 bases). The V end was cut by 3 bases, the J end by 0 bases, with 13 bases between. Germline values: CDR1 SGHVS, CDR2 FQNEAQ. The CDR3 spans 16 residues. CDR3 residues: CASSFGRGYSTDTQYF. The DNA for the CDR3 is TGTGCCAGCAGCTTTGGACGGGGGTATAGCACAGATACGCAGTATTTT.